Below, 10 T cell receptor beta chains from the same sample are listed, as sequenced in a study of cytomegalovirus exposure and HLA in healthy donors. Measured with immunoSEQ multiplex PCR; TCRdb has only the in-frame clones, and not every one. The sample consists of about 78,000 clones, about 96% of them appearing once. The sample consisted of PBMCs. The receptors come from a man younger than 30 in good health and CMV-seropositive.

The CDR3 sequence is CASRKGLDYEQYF. CDR3 nucleotide sequence: TGTGCCAGCAGAAAAGGACTAGACTACGAGCAGTACTTC. J is TRBJ2-7 and V is TRBV6-5; 7 nucleotides agree with TRBD2. CDR1 is MNHEY, CDR2 SVGAGI, per germline. Losses at the gene ends were 6 bases for V and 3 bases for J; bases not matched to a gene: 5. This CDR3 has 13 amino acids.

The chain's CDR3 is CASSHTSATYEQYF. CDR3 coding DNA: TGTGCCAGCAGCCATACTAGCGCAACCTACGAGCAGTACTTC. J is TRBJ2-7 and V is TRBV6-6; 7 bases match TRBD2. CDR1 is MNHNY and CDR2 is SVGAGI in the germline V gene (reference sequence). This CDR3 has 14 residues. The J segment lost 2 bases and the V segment lost 6 bases, leaving 7 bases of the junction unmatched.

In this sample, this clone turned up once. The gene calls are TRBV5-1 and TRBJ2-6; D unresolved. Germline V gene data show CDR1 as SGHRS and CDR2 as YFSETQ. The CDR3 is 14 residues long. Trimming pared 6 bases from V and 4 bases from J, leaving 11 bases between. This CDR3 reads CASTQYRGANVLTF. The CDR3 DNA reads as TGCGCCAGCACCCAGTACCGAGGGGCCAACGTCCTGACTTTC.

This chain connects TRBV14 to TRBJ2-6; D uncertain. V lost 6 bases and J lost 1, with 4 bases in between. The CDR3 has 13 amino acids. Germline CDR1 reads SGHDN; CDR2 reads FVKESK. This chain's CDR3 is CASRLSGANVLTF. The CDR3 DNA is TGTGCCAGCAGACTATCTGGGGCCAACGTCCTGACTTTC.

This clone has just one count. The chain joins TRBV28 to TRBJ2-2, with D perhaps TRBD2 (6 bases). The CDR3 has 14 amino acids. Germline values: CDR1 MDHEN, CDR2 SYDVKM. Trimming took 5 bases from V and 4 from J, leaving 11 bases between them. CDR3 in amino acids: CASSGWDSTGELFF. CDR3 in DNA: TGTGCCAGCAGTGGCTGGGACTCCACCGGGGAGCTGTTTTTT.

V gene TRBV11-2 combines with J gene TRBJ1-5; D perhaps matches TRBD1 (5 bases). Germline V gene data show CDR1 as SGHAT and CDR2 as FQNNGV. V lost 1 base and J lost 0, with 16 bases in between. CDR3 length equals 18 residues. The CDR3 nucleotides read TGTGCCAGCAGCTTAGGGCCCAGGGTAGGTCATAGCAATCAGCCCCAGCATTTT. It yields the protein CASSLGPRVGHSNQPQHF.

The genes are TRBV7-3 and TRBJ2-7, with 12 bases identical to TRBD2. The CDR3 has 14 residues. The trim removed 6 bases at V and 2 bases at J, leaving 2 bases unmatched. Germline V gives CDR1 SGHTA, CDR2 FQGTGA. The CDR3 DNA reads TGTGCCAGCAGTCTAGCGGGAGGGGCCTACGAGCAGTACTTC. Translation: CASSLAGGAYEQYF.

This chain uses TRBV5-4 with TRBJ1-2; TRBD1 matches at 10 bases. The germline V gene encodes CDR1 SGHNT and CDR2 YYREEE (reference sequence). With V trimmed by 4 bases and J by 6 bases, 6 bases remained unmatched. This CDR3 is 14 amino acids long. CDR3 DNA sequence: TGTGCCAGCAGCGCATCGGGACAGGGGAATGGCTACACCTTC. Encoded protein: CASSASGQGNGYTF.

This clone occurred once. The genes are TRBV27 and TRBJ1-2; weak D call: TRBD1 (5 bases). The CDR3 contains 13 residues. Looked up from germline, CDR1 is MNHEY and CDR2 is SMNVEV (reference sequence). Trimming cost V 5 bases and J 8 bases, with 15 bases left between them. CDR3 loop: CASSAFGGLGYTF. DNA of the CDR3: TGTGCCAGCAGTGCCTTCGGGGGGTTAGGCTACACCTTC.

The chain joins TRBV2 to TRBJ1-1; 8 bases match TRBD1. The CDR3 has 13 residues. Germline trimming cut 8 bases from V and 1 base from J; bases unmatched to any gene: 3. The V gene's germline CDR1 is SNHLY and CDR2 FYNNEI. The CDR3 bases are TGTGCCAGCCAGGGACAGGCGAACACTGAAGCTTTCTTT. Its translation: CASQGQANTEAFF.